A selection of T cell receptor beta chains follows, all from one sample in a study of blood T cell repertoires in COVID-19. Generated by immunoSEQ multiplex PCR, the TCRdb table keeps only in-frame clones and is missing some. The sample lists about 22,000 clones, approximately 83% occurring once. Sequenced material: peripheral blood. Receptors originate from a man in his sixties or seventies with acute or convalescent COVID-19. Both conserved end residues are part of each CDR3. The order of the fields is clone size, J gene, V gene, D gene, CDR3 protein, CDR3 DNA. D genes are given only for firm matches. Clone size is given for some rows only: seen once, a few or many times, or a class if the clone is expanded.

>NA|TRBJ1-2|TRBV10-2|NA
CASSEGVYGYTF
TGCGCCAGCAGTGAGGGAGTCTATGGCTACACCTTC
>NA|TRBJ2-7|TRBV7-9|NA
CASSLDGGPYEQYF
TGTGCCAGCAGCTTAGACGGGGGGCCCTACGAGCAGTACTTC
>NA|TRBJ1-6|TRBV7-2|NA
CASSLATENSPLHF
TGTGCCAGCAGCTTAGCTACGGAGAATTCACCCCTCCACTTT
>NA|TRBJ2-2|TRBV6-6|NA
CASSYEGDTGELFF
TGTGCCAGCAGTTACGAGGGAGACACCGGGGAGCTGTTTTTT
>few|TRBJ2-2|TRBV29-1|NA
CSVGLAGELFF
TGCAGCGTTGGTCTAGCCGGGGAGCTGTTTTTT
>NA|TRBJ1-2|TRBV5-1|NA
CASSFEGRGLSRYTF
TGCGCCAGCAGCTTTGAGGGGAGGGGGTTATCGCGCTACACCTTC
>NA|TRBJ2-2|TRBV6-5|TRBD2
CASSSGRGGELFF
TGTGCCAGCAGTAGCGGGAGAGGCGGGGAGCTGTTTTTT
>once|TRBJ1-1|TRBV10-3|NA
CAIRQVGTEAFF
TGTGCCATCAGACAGGTGGGGACTGAAGCTTTCTTT
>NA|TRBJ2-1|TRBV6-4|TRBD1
CASSDSPGQGNEQFF
TGTGCCAGCAGTGACTCCCCGGGACAGGGGAATGAGCAGTTCTTC
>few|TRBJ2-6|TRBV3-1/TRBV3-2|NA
CASSPHGGQLSSGANVLTF
TGTGCCAGCAGCCCCCATGGAGGACAGCTGAGCTCTGGGGCCAACGTCCTGACTTTC
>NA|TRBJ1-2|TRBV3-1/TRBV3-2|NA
CASSTPGSYLNYGYTF
TGTGCCAGCAGCACACCCGGGAGCTATCTTAACTATGGCTACACCTTC
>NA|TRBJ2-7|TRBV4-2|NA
CASSQLGTFSYEQYF
TGTGCCAGCAGCCAACTCGGGACATTCTCCTACGAGCAGTACTTC
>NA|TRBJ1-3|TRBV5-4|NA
CASSLSPGHSSGNTIYF
TGTGCCAGCAGCTTGTCCCCCGGACACAGCTCTGGAAACACCATATATTTT
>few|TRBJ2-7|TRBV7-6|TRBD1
CASSSGQGTFYEQYF
TGTGCCAGCAGCTCAGGACAGGGAACATTCTACGAGCAGTACTTC
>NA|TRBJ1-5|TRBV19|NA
CASSIDFGGWQYSNQPQHF
TGTGCCAGTAGTATAGATTTTGGGGGGTGGCAGTATAGCAATCAGCCCCAGCATTTT
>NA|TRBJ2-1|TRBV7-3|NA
CASSLEGGTSYNEQFF
TGTGCCAGCAGCTTAGAGGGCGGGACCTCCTACAATGAGCAGTTCTTC
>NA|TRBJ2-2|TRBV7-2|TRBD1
CASSLVGTGVTGELFF
TGTGCCAGCAGCTTAGTGGGGACAGGTGTCACCGGGGAGCTGTTTTTT
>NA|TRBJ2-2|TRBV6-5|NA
CASGTGSHTGELFF
TGTGCCAGCGGTACAGGGTCTCACACCGGGGAGCTGTTTTTT
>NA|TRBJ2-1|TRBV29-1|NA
CSVPNSGHNEQFF
TGCAGCGTTCCCAATAGCGGCCACAATGAGCAGTTCTTC
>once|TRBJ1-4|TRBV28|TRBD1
CASRATGASEKLFF
TGTGCCAGCAGGGCGACAGGGGCCTCTGAAAAACTGTTTTTT
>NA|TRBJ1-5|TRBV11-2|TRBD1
CASSLDRGNNQPQHF
TGTGCCAGCAGCTTAGACAGGGGGAACAATCAGCCCCAGCATTTT
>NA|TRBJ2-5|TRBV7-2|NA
CASSRYLRETQYF
TGTGCCAGCAGCCGATATTTGCGGGAGACCCAGTACTTC
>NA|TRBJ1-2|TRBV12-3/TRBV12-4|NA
CASSFRENYGYTF
TGTGCCAGCAGTTTTCGGGAGAACTATGGCTACACCTTC
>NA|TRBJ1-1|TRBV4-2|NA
CASSQVRSFSNTEAFF
TGTGCCAGCAGCCAAGTCAGGTCCTTCTCGAACACTGAAGCTTTCTTT
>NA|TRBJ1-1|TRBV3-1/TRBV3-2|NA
CASSQQGNSGEAFF
TGTGCCAGCAGCCAACAGGGGAATTCTGGTGAAGCTTTCTTT
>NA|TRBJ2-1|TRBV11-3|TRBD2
CASSLGGGRPYNEQFF
TGTGCCAGCAGCTTAGGGGGCGGGAGGCCCTACAATGAGCAGTTCTTC
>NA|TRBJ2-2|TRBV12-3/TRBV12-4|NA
CASCRHRTGELFF
TGTGCCAGCTGCAGGCACCGCACCGGGGAGCTGTTTTTT
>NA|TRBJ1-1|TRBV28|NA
CASSLWTHNTEAFF
TGTGCCAGCAGTTTATGGACACACAACACTGAAGCTTTCTTT
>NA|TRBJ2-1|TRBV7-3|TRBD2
CASSLMAQGGDEQFF
TGTGCCAGCAGCTTAATGGCCCAGGGAGGGGATGAGCAGTTCTTC
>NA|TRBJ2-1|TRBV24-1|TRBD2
CATTVGRGNNEQFF
TGTGCCACCACGGTCGGGAGGGGAAACAATGAGCAGTTCTTC
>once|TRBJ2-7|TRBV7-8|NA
CASSLNQGRGDEYF
TGTGCCAGCAGCTTAAACCAGGGTCGAGGTGATGAGTACTTC
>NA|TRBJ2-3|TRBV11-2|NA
CASSFYRSTDTQYF
TGTGCCAGCAGCTTTTACCGGTCCACAGATACGCAGTATTTT
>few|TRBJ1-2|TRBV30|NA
CAWSSFGAQGYGYTF
TGTGCCTGGAGTTCCTTTGGGGCTCAAGGCTATGGCTACACCTTC
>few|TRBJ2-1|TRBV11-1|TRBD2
CASSPAASGHNEQFF
TGTGCCAGCAGCCCAGCGGCTAGCGGTCACAATGAGCAGTTCTTC
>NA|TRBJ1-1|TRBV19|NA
CASSIWGLTEAFF
TGTGCCAGTAGTATCTGGGGACTCACCGAAGCTTTCTTT
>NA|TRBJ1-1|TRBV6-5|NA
CASSSPRENTEAFF
TGTGCCAGCAGTTCCCCGAGGGAGAACACTGAAGCTTTCTTT
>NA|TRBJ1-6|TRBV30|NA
CAWSRDGGSYNSPLHF
TGTGCCTGGAGTCGTGACGGAGGCTCCTATAATTCACCCCTCCACTTT
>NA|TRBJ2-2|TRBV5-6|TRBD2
CASSLAASGAIRTGELFF
TGTGCCAGCAGCTTGGCCGCTAGCGGGGCTATCAGAACCGGGGAGCTGTTTTTT
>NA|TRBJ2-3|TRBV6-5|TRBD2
CASRRLAGDGEQYF
TGTGCCAGCAGACGACTAGCGGGGGACGGAGAGCAGTATTTT
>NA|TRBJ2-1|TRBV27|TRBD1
CASNSGQGGHNEQFF
TGTGCCAGCAACTCGGGACAGGGTGGGCACAATGAGCAGTTCTTC
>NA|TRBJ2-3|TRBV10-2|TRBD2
CASRRRRGFTQYF
TGCGCCAGCAGGAGAAGGCGGGGGTTTACGCAGTATTTT
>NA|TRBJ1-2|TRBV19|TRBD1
CASSVQGIDYGYTF
TGTGCCAGTAGTGTACAGGGGATCGACTATGGCTACACCTTC
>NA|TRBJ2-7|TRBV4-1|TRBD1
CASSDRDGHEQYF
TGCGCCAGCAGTGACAGGGATGGACACGAGCAGTACTTC
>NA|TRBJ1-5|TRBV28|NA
CASSYPSNQPQHF
TGTGCCAGCAGTTATCCAAGCAATCAGCCCCAGCATTTT
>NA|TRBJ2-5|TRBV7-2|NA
CASSHTRGRETQYF
TGTGCCAGCAGCCACACCAGGGGTCGAGAGACCCAGTACTTC
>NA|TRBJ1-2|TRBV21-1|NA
CASSKGQGTYGYTF
TGTGCCAGCAGCAAGGGACAGGGGACCTATGGCTACACCTTC
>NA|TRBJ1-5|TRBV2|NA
CASSEAPGAGQPQHF
TGTGCCAGCAGTGAAGCGCCAGGGGCGGGTCAGCCCCAGCATTTT
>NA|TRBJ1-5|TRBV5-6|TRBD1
CASRRGGAGNQPQHF
TGTGCCAGCAGAAGAGGGGGCGCCGGCAATCAGCCCCAGCATTTT
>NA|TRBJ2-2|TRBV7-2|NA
CASSGGTANTGELFF
TGTGCCAGCAGCGGCGGGACAGCGAACACCGGGGAGCTGTTTTTT
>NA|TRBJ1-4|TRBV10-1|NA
CASSDGEKLFF
TGCGCCAGCAGTGACGGTGAAAAACTGTTTTTT
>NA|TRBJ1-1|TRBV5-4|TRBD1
CASSLGQGANFNTEAFF
TGTGCCAGCAGCCTGGGACAGGGGGCCAATTTTAACACTGAAGCTTTCTTT
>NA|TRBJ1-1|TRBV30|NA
CAWSRTGYTEAFF
TGTGCCTGGAGCCGTACAGGGTACACTGAAGCTTTCTTT
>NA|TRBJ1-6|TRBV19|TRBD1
CASTKGNRGLSPLHF
TGTGCCAGTACCAAAGGGAACAGGGGGCTTTCACCCCTCCACTTT
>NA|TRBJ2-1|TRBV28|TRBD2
CASSRGLALYNEQFF
TGTGCCAGCAGTCGCGGACTAGCGTTATACAATGAGCAGTTCTTC
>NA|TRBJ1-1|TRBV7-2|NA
CASSLASGLAAEAFF
TGTGCCAGCAGCTTAGCGTCCGGGTTGGCCGCCGAAGCTTTCTTT
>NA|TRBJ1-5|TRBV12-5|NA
CASGLPDRRGENQPQHF
TGTGCTAGTGGTTTGCCAGATCGGCGGGGGGAAAATCAGCCCCAGCATTTT
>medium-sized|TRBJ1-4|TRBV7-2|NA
CASSPGLPNEKLFF
TGTGCCAGCAGCCCGGGACTCCCGAATGAAAAACTGTTTTTT